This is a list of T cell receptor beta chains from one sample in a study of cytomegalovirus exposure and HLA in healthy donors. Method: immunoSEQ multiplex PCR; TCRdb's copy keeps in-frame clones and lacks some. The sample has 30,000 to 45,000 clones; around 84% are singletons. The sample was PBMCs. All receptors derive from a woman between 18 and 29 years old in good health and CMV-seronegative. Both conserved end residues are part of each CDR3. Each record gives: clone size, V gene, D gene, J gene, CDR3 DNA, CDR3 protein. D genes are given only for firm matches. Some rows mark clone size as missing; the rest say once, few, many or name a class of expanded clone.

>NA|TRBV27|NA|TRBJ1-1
TGTGCCAGCAGTCCTATGAGATTTGGGGCCCGGAACACTGAAGCTTTCTTT
CASSPMRFGARNTEAFF
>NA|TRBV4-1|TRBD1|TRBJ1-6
TGCGCCAGCAGATCGGGACAGCTGAATTCACCCCTCCACTTT
CASRSGQLNSPLHF
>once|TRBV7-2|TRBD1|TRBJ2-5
TGTGCCAGCAGCTCACAGGGGACGGGGGAGACCCAGTACTTC
CASSSQGTGETQYF
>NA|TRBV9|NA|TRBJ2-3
TGTGCCAGCAGCGTCCAGGGGGATACGCAGTATTTT
CASSVQGDTQYF
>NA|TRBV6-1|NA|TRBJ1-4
TGTGCCAGCACCAGATCAGGGGCGGGTGAAAAACTGTTTTTT
CASTRSGAGEKLFF
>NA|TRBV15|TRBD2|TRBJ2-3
TGTGCCACCAGCGACTTCGGCGGGGGGGCCGGCGATACGCAGTATTTT
CATSDFGGGAGDTQYF
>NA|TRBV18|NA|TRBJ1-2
TGTGCCAGCTCATCCACAGGGTTAGGAGGTGGCTACCCCTTC
CASSSTGLGGGYPF
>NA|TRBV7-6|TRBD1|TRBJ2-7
TGTTCCTCCTCGGGACAGGGAGACGAGCAGTACTTC
CSSSGQGDEQYF
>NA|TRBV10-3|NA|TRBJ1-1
TGTGCCATCAGCAAACAGGGTGAGGGCACTGAAGCTTTCTTT
CAISKQGEGTEAFF
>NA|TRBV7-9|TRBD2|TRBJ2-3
TGTGCCAGCAGAGATGTAGCGGGGAGTTGGGATACGCAGTATTTT
CASRDVAGSWDTQYF
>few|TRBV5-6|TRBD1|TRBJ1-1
TGTGCCAGCAGCTTGACTGGGACAGGGGTGAACACTGAAGCTTTCTTT
CASSLTGTGVNTEAFF
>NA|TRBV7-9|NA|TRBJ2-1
TGTGCCAGCAGCTTAGTCGGAGAGTCCATCCACAATGAGCAGTTCTTC
CASSLVGESIHNEQFF
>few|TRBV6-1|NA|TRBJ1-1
TGTGCCAGCAGTCGGGGGGCGACTGAAGCTTTCTTT
CASSRGATEAFF
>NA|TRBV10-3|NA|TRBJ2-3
TGTGCCATCAGTGGTAATGGGGGGATAGATACGCAGTATTTT
CAISGNGGIDTQYF
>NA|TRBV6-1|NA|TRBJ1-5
TGTGCCAGCAGTGAATCGGGAACCAATCAGCCCCAGAATTTT
CASSESGTNQPQNF
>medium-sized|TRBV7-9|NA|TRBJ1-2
TGTGCCAGCAGCTTAGATCAGGGTTTGAACTATGGCTACACCTTC
CASSLDQGLNYGYTF
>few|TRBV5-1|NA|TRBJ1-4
TGCGCCAGCAGCTTGGTCCCGGGGATCGGGGAAAAACTGTTTTTT
CASSLVPGIGEKLFF
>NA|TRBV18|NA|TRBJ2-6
TGTGCCAGCTCACCACAGAGCTCTGGGGCCAACGTCCTGACTTTC
CASSPQSSGANVLTF
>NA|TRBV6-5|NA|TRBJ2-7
TGTGCCAGCAGAGGCGACACTTCCTACGAGCAGTACTTC
CASRGDTSYEQYF
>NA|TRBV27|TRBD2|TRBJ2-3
TGTGCCAGCAGTTCCCGTCGACTAGCGGTCACAGATACGCAGTATTTT
CASSSRRLAVTDTQYF
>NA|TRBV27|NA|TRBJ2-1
TGTGCCAGCAGCCTTAGCGATGAGCAGTTCTTC
CASSLSDEQFF
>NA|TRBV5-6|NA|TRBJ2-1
TGTGCCAGCAGCTCCCCACCAGGGGTGGATGAGCAGTTCTTC
CASSSPPGVDEQFF
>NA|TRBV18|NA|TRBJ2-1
TGTGCCAGCTCACCTTCAACCTACAATGAGCAGTTCTTC
CASSPSTYNEQFF
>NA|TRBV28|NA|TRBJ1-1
TGTGCCAGCAGGGCCCAGGGAGGTCCAGAGGAAGCTTTCTTT
CASRAQGGPEEAFF
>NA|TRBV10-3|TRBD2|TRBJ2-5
TGTGCCATCAATGCGGGGGGGCGTGTTGAGACCCAGTACTTC
CAINAGGRVETQYF
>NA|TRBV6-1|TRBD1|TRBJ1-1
TGTGCCAGCAGTGAAAAAAAGCCAGGGGGTAACACTGAAGCTTTCTTT
CASSEKKPGGNTEAFF
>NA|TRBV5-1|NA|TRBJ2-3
TGCGCCAGCAGCTTCCGGTTAACTAGCACAGATACGCAGTATTTT
CASSFRLTSTDTQYF
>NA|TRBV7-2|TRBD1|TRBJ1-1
TGTGCCAGCAGATATGGACAGGGTGAAGCTTTCTTT
CASRYGQGEAFF
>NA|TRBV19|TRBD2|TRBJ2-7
TGTGCCAGTAGTCCCTCCCCTTCCAGCGGGAGGGAGCAGTACTTC
CASSPSPSSGREQYF
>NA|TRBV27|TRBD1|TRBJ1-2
TGTGCCAGCATCCCTAGGACAGGGGCAGGGGGCTACACCTTC
CASIPRTGAGGYTF
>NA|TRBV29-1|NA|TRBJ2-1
TGCAGCGCCCTCCCCCCGACAGCCTACAATGAGCAGTTCTTC
CSALPPTAYNEQFF
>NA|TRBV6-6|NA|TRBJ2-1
TGTGCCAGCAGTGCTCGGGACTTCGTAGGAAATGAGCAGTTCTTC
CASSARDFVGNEQFF
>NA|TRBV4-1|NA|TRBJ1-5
TGCGCCAGCAGCCAAGAGTCCCCAGGGTTTAATCAGCCCCAGCATTTT
CASSQESPGFNQPQHF
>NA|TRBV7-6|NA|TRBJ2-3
TGTGCCAGCAGCTCCGACTACCCCAGATCTACGGATACGCAGTATTTT
CASSSDYPRSTDTQYF
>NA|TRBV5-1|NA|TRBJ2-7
TGCGCCAGCAGCTTGGACAGGGACGAGCAGTACTTC
CASSLDRDEQYF
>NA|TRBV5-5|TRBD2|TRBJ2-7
TGTGCCAGCAGGTCACCCGGGACTAGCGTCCACGAGCAGTACTTC
CASRSPGTSVHEQYF
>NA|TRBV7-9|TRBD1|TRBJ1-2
TGTGCCAGCAGCCCCGGGACAGGGGGCCGCTACACCTTC
CASSPGTGGRYTF